This T cell receptor beta chain was identified in a study of identical twins. This clonotype has just a few counts. Its antigen is currently unknown. TCRdb fed the 5' RACE reads into MiXCR, producing one record per CDR3 protein. The sample contains roughly 480,000 distinct CDR3 sequences, 20% to 30% of which appear only once. Study outcomes and limitations: The degree of excess twin sharing was weaker in beta out-of-frame sequences.

Trimming cost V 0 bases and J 4 bases, with 7 bases left between them. The CDR3 runs to 14 residues. The germline V gene has CDR1 LGHNA and CDR2 YSLEER. The same sample was also studied in work on T cells expressing NK-cell markers. As that study records: There were seven HCMV-seropositive donors and one seronegative donor among the eight sequenced. The study left the HCMV specificity of expanded NKG2C+ T cell clones unresolved.

This receptor was obtained from a woman under 30 in good health. Source material: CD4+ T cells sorted from blood. The gene calls are TRBV4-3 and TRBJ1-5; no reliable D call. The CDR3, as DNA: TGCGCCAGCAGCCAAGATTGGGGTAATCAGCCCCAGCATTTT. Protein: CASSQDWGNQPQHF.